This T cell receptor beta chain comes out of a study of blood T cell repertoires in COVID-19. Participants came from roughly 23 US areas, aged roughly 18 to 89 years. Two negative PCRs, clearance, or symptom resolution were required of recovered Cohort 3 donors. CDR1 and CDR2 (germline): SGHNT, YYREEE (reference sequence). V gave up 2 bases and J gave up 3 bases, with 9 bases separating them. The CDR3 covers 13 residues. Original analysis: For nucleated cells, counts were estimated from reference gene primer amplification. Here immunoSEQ multiplex PCR was the method, and the copy in TCRdb shows in-frame clones only, minus some. The V and J calls and clone size are taken from that table; D and trimming were inferred from the DNA. The data show hundreds of thousands of clones, 88% seen once.

The sequence came from a woman aged 30 to 39 who had recovered from COVID-19. Specimen: PBMCs or T cells enriched from blood (not recorded which). The chain joins TRBV5-4 to TRBJ2-7, with no clear D. The CDR3 DNA reads TGTGCCAGCAGCTTCCCCCCCCACTACGAGCAGTACTTC. It yields the protein CASSFPPHYEQYF. The full variable domain, in which reference TRBV5-4 and TRBJ2-7 provide the parts outside the CDR3, is ETGVTQSPTHLIKTRGQQVTLRCSSQSGHNTVSWYQQALGQGPQFIFQYYREEENGRGNFPPRFSGLQFPNYSSELNVNALELDDSALYLCASSFPPHYEQYFGPGTRLTVT.